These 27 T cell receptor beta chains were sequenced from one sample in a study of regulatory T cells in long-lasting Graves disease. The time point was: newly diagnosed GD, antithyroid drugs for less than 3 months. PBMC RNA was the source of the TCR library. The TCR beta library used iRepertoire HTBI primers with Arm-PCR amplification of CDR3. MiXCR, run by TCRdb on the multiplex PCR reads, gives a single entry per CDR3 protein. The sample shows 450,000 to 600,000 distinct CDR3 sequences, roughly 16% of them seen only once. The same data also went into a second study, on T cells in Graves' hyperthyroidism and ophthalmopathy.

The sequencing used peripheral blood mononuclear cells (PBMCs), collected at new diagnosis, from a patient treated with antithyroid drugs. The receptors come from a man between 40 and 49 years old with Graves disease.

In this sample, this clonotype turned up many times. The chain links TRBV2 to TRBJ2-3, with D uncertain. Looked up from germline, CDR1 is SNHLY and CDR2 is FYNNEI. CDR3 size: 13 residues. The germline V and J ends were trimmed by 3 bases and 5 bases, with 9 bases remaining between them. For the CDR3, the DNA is TGTGCCAGCAGTGATAGATACGTAGATACGCAGTATTTT. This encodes CASSDRYVDTQYF.

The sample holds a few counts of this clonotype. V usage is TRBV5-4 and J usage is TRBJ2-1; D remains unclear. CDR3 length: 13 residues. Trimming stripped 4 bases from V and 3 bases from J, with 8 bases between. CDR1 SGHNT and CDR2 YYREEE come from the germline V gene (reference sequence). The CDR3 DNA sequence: TGTGCCAGCAGCCCCCCAAACTACAATGAGCAGTTCTTC. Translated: CASSPPNYNEQFF.

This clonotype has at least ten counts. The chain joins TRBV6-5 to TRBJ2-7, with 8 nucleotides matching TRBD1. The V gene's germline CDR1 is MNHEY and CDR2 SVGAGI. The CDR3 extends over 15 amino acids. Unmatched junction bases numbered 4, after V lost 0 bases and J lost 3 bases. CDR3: CASSYSYGTGYEQYF. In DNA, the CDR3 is TGTGCCAGCAGTTACTCCTACGGGACAGGCTACGAGCAGTACTTC.

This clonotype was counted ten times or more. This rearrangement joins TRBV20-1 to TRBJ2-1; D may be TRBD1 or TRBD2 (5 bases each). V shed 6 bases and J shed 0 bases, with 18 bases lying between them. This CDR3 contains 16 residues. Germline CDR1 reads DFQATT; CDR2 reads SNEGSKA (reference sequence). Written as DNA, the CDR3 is TGCAGTGCGGGGGACCGCCTCTGGAGCTCCTACAATGAGCAGTTCTTC. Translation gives CSAGDRLWSSYNEQFF.

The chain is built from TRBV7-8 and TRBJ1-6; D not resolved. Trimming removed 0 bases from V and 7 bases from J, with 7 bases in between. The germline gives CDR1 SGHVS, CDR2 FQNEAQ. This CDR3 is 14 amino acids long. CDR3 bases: TGTGCCAGCAGCTTAGCGCTCGGGAATTCACCCCTCCACTTT. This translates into CASSLALGNSPLHF.

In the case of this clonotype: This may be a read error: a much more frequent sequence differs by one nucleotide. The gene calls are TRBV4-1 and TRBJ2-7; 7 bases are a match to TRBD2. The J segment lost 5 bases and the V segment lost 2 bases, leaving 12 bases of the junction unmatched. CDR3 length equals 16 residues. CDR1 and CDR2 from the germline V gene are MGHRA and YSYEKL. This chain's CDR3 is CASSQHTRTSTHEQYF. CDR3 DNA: TGCGCCAGCAGCCAACACACCAGGACTAGTACCCACGAGCAGTACTTC.

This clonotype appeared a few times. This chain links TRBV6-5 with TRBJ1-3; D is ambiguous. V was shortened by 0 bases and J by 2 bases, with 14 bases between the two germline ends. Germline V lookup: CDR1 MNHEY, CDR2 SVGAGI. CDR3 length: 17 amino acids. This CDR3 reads CASSYSGLALPGNTIYF. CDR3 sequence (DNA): TGTGCCAGCAGTTACTCCGGGCTTGCACTCCCTGGAAACACCATATATTTT.

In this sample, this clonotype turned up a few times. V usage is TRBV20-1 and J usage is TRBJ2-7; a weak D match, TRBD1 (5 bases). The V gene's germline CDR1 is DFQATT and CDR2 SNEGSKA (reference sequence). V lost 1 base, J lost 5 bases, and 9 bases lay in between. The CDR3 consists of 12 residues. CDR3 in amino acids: CSARGQSHEQYF. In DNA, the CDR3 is TGCAGTGCTAGAGGACAGTCCCACGAGCAGTACTTC.

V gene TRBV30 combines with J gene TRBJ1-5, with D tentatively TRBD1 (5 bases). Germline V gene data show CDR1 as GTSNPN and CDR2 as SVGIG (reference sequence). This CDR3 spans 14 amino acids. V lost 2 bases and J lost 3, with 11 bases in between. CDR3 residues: CAWSIGTANQPQHF. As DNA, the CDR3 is TGTGCCTGGAGTATCGGGACGGCCAATCAGCCCCAGCATTTT.

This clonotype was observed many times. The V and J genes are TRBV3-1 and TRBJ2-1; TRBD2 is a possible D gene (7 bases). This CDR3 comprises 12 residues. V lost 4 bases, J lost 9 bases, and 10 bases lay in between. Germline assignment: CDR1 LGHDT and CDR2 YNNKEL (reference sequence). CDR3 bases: TGTGCCAGCAGCCGAGGGGGGGGTGAGCAGTTCTTC. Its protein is CASSRGGGEQFF.

CDR3 DNA sequence: TGTGCCAGTAGCGGACAGGGAGGTCAGCCCCAGCATTTT. Its translation: CASSGQGGQPQHF. V and J are TRBV19 and TRBJ1-5; TRBD1 matches 8 bases. Germline-derived CDR1 and CDR2 are LNHDA and SQIVND (reference sequence). This CDR3 region has 13 residues. V dropped 6 bases and J dropped 6; count of bases not matched to a gene: 4. The variable domain in full, with the rest retrieved from reference TRBV19 and TRBJ1-5, is DGGITQSPKYLFRKEGQNVTLSCEQNLNHDAMYWYRQDPGQGLRLIYYSQIVNDFQKGDIAEGYSVSREKKESFPLTVTSAQKNPTAFYLCASSGQGGQPQHFGDGTRLSIL.

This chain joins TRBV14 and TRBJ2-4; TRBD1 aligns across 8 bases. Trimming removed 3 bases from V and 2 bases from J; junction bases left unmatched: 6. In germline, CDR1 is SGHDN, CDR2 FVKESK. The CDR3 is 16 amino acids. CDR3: CASSHPTGGPKNIQYF. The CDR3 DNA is TGTGCCAGCAGCCACCCAACAGGGGGGCCCAAAAACATTCAGTACTTC.

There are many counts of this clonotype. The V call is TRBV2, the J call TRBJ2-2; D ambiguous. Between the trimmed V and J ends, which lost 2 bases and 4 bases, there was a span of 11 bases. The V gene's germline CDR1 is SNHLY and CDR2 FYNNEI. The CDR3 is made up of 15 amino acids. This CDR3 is CASSELGFFTGELFF. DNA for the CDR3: TGTGCCAGCAGTGAACTAGGGTTCTTCACCGGGGAGCTGTTTTTT.

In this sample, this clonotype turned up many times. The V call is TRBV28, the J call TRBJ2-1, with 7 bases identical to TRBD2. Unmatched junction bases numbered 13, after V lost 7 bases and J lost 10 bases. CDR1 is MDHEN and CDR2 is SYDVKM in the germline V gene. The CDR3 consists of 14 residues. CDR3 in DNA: TGTGCCAGCACCATGGGAGGGACCCGGGCGGAGCAGTTCTTC. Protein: CASTMGGTRAEQFF.

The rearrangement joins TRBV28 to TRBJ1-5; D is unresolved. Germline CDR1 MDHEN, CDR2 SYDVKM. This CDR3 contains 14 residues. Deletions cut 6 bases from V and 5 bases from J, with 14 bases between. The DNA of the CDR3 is TGTGCCAGCAGATCGGGAGCGGCCCATCAGCCCCAGCATTTT. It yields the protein CASRSGAAHQPQHF. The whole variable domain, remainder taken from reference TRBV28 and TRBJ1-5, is DVKVTQSSRYLVKRTGEKVFLECVQDMDHENMFWYRQDPGLGLRLIYFSYDVKMKEKGDIPEGYSVSREKKERFSLILESASTNQTSMYLCASRSGAAHQPQHFGDGTRLSIL.

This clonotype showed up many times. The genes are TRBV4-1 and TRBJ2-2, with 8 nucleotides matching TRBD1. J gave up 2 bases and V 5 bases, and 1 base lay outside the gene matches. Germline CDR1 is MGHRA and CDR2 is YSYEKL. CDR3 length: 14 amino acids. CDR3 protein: CASSDRGNTGELFF. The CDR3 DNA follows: TGCGCCAGCAGCGACAGGGGCAACACCGGGGAGCTGTTTTTT.

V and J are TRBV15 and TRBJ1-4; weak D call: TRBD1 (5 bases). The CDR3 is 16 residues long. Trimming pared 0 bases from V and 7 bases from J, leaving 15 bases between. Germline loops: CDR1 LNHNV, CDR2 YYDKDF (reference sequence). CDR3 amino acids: CATSREGLGATEKLFF. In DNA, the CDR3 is TGTGCCACCAGCAGAGAGGGACTAGGGGCCACTGAAAAACTGTTTTTT.

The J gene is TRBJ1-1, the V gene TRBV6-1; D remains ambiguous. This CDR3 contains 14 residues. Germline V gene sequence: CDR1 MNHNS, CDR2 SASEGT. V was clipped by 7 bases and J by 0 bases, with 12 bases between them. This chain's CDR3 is CASTGGSVNTEAFF. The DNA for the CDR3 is TGTGCCAGCACCGGCGGCTCGGTGAACACTGAAGCTTTCTTT.

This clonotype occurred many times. The CDR3 DNA follows: TGTGCCAGCAGCCCAGGGGTGGGTGCGGGAAACACCATATATTTT. It codes for CASSPGVGAGNTIYF. The chain carries TRBV7-2 and TRBJ1-3; tentatively, D is TRBD1 (6 bases). Germline loops: CDR1 SGHTA, CDR2 FQGNSA. CDR3 length: 15 amino acids. Trimming removed 5 bases at V and 4 bases at J, with 15 bases between.

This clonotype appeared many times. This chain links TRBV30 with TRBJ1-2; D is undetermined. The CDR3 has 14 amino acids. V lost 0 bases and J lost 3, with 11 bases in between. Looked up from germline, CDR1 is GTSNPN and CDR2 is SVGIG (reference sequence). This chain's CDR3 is CAWSVRKADYGYTF. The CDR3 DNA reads TGTGCCTGGAGTGTACGTAAAGCGGACTATGGCTACACCTTC. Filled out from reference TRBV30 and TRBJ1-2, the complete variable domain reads SQTIHQWPATLVQPVGSPLSLECTVEGTSNPNLYWYRQAAGRGLQLLFYSVGIGQISSEVPQNLSASRPQDRQFILSSKKLLLSDSGFYLCAWSVRKADYGYTFGSGTRLTVV.

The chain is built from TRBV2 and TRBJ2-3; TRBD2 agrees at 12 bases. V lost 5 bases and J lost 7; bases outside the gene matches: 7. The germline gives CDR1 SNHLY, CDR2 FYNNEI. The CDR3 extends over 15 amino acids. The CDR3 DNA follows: TGTGCCAGCAGTCCGACTAGCGGGAGTCGACATACGCAGTATTTT. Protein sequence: CASSPTSGSRHTQYF.

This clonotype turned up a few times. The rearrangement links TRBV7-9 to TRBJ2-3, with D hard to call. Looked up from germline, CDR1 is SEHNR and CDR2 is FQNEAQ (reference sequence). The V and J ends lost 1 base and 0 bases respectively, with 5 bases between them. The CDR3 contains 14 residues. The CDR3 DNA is TGTGCCAGCAGCTTAGAGCGAAGCACAGATACGCAGTATTTT. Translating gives CASSLERSTDTQYF.

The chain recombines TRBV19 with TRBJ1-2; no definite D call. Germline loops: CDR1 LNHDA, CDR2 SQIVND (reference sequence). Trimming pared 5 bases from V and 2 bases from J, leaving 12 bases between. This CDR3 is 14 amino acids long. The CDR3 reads CASSPLGRNYGYTF. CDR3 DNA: TGTGCCAGTAGTCCCCTCGGACGGAACTATGGCTACACCTTC.

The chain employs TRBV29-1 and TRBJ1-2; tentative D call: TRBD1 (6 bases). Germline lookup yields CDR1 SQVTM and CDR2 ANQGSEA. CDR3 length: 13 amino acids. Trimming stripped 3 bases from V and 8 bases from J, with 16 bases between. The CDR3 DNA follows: TGCAGCGTTGACCGGGCAGGGGTTAGCGGCTACACCTTC. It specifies CSVDRAGVSGYTF. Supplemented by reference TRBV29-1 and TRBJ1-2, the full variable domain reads SAVISQKPSRDICQRGTSLTIQCQVDSQVTMMFWYRQQPGQSLTLIATANQGSEATYESGFVIDKFPISRPNLTFSTLTVSNMSPEDSSIYLCSVDRAGVSGYTFGSGTRLTVV.

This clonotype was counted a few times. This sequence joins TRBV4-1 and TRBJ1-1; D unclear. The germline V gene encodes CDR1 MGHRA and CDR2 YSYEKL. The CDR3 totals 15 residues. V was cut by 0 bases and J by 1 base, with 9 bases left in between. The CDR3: CASSQDGRENTEAFF. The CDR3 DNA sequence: TGCGCCAGCAGCCAAGATGGGCGGGAGAACACTGAAGCTTTCTTT.

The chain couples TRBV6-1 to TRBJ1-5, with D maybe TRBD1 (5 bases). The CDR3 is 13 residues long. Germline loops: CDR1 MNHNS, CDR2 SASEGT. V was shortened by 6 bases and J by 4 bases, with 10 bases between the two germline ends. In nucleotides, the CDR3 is TGTGCCAGCAGACTGACAGAGAATCAGCCCCAGCATTTT. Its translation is CASRLTENQPQHF.

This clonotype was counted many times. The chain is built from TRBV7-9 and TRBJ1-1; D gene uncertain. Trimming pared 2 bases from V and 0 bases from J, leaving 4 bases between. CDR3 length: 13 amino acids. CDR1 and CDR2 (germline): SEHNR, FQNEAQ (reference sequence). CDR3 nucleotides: TGTGCCAGCAGCTTAACAATGAACACTGAAGCTTTCTTT. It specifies CASSLTMNTEAFF.